The present TCR beta chain was sequenced within a study of blood T cell repertoires in COVID-19. Study-wide background: Sample material is recorded as cDNA or gDNA derived from T cells, B-cell-depleted T cells, or PBMCs.

V dropped 4 bases and J dropped 4; count of bases not matched to a gene: 6. CDR1 and CDR2 (germline): SGHRS, YFSETQ. CDR3 length: 15 amino acids. In the study's own analysis: Amplification with reference gene primers provided the estimates of nucleated cell counts. Sequencing used immunoSEQ multiplex PCR; TCRdb keeps in-frame clones, though not all of them. That table is the source of V, J and clone size, and D and trimming were worked out from the DNA. The sample includes around 100,000 clones, around 87% of them seen just once. V gene TRBV5-1 combines with J gene TRBJ2-5; 11 bases fit TRBD2. This sequence was found in a middle-aged man with acute or convalescent COVID-19. The sequencing sample was made of peripheral blood. The CDR3 DNA reads TGCGCCAGCAGCCCTCGGACTAGCGGGTCAGAGACCCAGTACTTC. It specifies CASSPRTSGSETQYF.